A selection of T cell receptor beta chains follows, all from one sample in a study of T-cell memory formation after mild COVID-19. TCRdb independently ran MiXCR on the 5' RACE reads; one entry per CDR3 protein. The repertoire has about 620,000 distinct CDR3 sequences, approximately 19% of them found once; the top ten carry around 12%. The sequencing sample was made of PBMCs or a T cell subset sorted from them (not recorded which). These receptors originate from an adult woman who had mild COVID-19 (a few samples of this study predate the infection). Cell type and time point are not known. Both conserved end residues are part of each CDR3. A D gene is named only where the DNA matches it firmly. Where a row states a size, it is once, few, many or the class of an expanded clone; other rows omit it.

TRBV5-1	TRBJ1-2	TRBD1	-	TGCGCCAGCAGGATAGACAGGGGCGATGGCTACACCTTC	CASRIDRGDGYTF
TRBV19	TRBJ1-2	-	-	TGTGCCAGTAGTATCGGTCAGGGGAAGGAGAGTGGCTACACCTTC	CASSIGQGKESGYTF
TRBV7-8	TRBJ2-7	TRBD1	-	TGTGCCAGCAGCTCTGGGACAGGGAGGAACGAGCAGTACTTC	CASSSGTGRNEQYF
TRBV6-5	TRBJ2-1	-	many	TGTGCCAGCAGTTACGATCTAAGCTACAATGAGCAGTTCTTC	CASSYDLSYNEQFF
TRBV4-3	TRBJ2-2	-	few	TGCGCCAGCAGCCGCCCTCTGGACAGCCGCGGGGAGCTGTTTTTT	CASSRPLDSRGELFF
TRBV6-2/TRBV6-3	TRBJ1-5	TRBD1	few	TGTGCCAGCGAACAGGGACAGGGCGTAGTAGGTCAGCCCCAGCATTTT	CASEQGQGVVGQPQHF
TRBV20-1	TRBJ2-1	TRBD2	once	TGCAGTGCTAGAGGACGCGGGAGTAGTCCCAACAATGAGCAGTTCTTC	CSARGRGSSPNNEQFF
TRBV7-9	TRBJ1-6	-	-	TGTGCCAGCACCCGCGACCTGGGAAGTTCACCCCTCCACTTT	CASTRDLGSSPLHF
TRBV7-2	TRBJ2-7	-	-	TGTGCCAGCAGCTGGCCCCTCGGACAGTCCCGCTCCTACGAGCAGTACTTC	CASSWPLGQSRSYEQYF
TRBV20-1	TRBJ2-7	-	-	TGCAGTGCCCTCCGGTACTTGGGGGCCTACGAGCAGTACTTC	CSALRYLGAYEQYF
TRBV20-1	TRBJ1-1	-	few	TGCAGTGCTGGGGACGGACGTCTGAACACTGAAGCTTTCTTT	CSAGDGRLNTEAFF
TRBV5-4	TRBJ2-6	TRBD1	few	TGTGCCAGCAGCGCAGGACAGGGGACCGGGGCCAACGTCCTGACTTTC	CASSAGQGTGANVLTF
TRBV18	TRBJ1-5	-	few	TGTGCCAGCTCCCCCCGCAGCCCAAGTAGCAATCAGCCCCAGCATTTT	CASSPRSPSSNQPQHF
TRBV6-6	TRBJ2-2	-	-	TGTGCCAGCAGTTACTCGGCTATAGACGGGGAGCTGTTTTTT	CASSYSAIDGELFF
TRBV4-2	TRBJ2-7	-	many	TGTGCCAGCAGCCAAGATCTGAGGGGGTACGAGCAGTACTTC	CASSQDLRGYEQYF
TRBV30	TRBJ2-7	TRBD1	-	TGTGCCTGGAGGTGGACAGGGGGATCCTACGAGCAGTACTTC	CAWRWTGGSYEQYF
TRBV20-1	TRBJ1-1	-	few	TGCAGTGCTAGAGATCCCCGCGGGGTGGGAACTGAAGCTTTCTTT	CSARDPRGVGTEAFF
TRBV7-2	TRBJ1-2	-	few	TGTGCCAGCAGCCCCCCCCCCTGGGGGATTTATGGCTACACCTTC	CASSPPPWGIYGYTF
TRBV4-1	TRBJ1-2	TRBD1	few	TGCGCCAGCAGCCAACCTGACAGGGCCTATGGCTACACCTTC	CASSQPDRAYGYTF
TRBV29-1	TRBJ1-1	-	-	TGCAGCGCCGCGAACCTGAACACTGAAGCTTTCTTT	CSAANLNTEAFF
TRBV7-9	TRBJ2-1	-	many	TGTGCCAGCAGCCGCGACGGGGGCCTGAACAATGAGCAGTTCTTC	CASSRDGGLNNEQFF
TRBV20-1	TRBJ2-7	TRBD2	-	TGCAGTGCTAGAGTGTGGACTAGCTACGAGCAGTACTTC	CSARVWTSYEQYF
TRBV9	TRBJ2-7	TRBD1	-	TGTGCCAGCAGCGTCGGGACAGTCAACAACGAGCAGTACTTC	CASSVGTVNNEQYF
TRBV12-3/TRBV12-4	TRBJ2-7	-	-	TGTGCCAGCAGCGGGCCCGCCGGGGTCTACGAGCAGTACTTC	CASSGPAGVYEQYF
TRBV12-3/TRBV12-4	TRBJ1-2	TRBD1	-	TGTGCCAGCAGTTGGGGACAGCGACCCTATGGCTACACCTTC	CASSWGQRPYGYTF
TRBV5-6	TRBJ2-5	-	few	TGTGCCAGCAGCTTGAAGAGCCAAGAGACCCAGTACTTC	CASSLKSQETQYF
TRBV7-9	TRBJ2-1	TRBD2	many	TGTGCCAGCAGCTTAGGGACTAGCGGGCCGCTCAATGAGCAGTTCTTC	CASSLGTSGPLNEQFF
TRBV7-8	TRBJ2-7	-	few	TGTGCCAGCAGCTTAGTTGGGGGTAGCGGTTACGAGCAGTACTTC	CASSLVGGSGYEQYF
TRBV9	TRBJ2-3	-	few	TGTGCCAGCAGCGTAGGACTTCATAACACAGATACGCAGTATTTT	CASSVGLHNTDTQYF
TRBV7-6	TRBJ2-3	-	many	TGTGCCAGCAGCTTAGCGGGATCTAGCACAGATACGCAGTATTTT	CASSLAGSSTDTQYF
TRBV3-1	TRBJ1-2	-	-	TGTGCCAGCAGCCAAGTGGGGCCGGGGCCAGCTATCTTC	CASSQVGPGPAIF
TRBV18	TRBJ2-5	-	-	TGTGCCAGCTCACCAGGGCAGGAAGGGACCCAGTACTTC	CASSPGQEGTQYF
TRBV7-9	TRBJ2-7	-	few	TGTGCCAGCAGCCAGACCACAGGGCTGTTGGACGAGCAGTACTTC	CASSQTTGLLDEQYF
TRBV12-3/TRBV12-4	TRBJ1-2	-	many	TGTGCCAGCAGCCTCTACATGGCAGGGACGGTCTACACCTTC	CASSLYMAGTVYTF
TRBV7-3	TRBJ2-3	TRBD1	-	TGTGCCAGCAGCTTGACAGGGGGTGGTACAGATACGCAGTATTTT	CASSLTGGGTDTQYF
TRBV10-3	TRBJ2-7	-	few	TGTGCCATCAGTCATGGGACGGTAATGTCCTACGAGCAGTACTTC	CAISHGTVMSYEQYF
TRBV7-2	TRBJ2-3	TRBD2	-	TGTGCCAGCAGCTCCGGACTAGTACCAGATACGCAGTATTTT	CASSSGLVPDTQYF
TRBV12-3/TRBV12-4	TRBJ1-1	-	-	TGTGCCAGCAGTTTCGGGCGAACCACTGAATTGGCTTTCTTT	CASSFGRTTELAFF
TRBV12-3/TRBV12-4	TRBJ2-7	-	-	TGTGCCAGCAGTTTCTCTCCGTCGTCTAACGAGCAGTACTTC	CASSFSPSSNEQYF
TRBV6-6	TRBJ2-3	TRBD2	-	TGTGCCAGCAGGCTAAAATTGATGACTAGCGGGAGGTTCACAGATACGCAGTATTTT	CASRLKLMTSGRFTDTQYF
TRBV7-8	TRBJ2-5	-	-	TGTGCCAGCAGCTTACAGGCTAGCTCCGAGACCCAGTACTTC	CASSLQASSETQYF
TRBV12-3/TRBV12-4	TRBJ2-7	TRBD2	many	TGTGCCAGCAGTTTAGCAAGGGGAGGGTCCTCCTACGAGCAGTACTTC	CASSLARGGSSYEQYF
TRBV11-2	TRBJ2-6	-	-	TGTGCCAGCAGCTTAGAGCCAATACGGCCGTCTGGGGCCAACGTCCTGACTTTC	CASSLEPIRPSGANVLTF
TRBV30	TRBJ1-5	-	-	TGTGCCTGGAGTGTACAGGGCCAGGGCTTTTATCAGCCGCAGCATTTT	CAWSVQGQGFYQPQHF
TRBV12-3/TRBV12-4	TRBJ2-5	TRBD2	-	TGTGCCAGCAGCTTACTAGCGGGAGAAGGGGAGACCCAGTACTTC	CASSLLAGEGETQYF
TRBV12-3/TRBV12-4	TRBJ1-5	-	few	TGTGCCAGCAGTTTAGGTTGGACAAGCAATCAGCCCCAGCATTTT	CASSLGWTSNQPQHF
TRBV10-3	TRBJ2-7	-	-	TGTGCCGCTTCCGGAGCCGAGACAGGCAACGAGCAGTACTTC	CAASGAETGNEQYF
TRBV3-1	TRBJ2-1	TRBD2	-	TGTGCCAGCAGACCCGGGACTAGCGGTACTGGCTACAATGAGCAGTTCTTC	CASRPGTSGTGYNEQFF
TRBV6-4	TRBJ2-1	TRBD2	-	TGTGCCAGCAGTGACAGCGGGAGGGCCCACAATGAGCAGTTCTTC	CASSDSGRAHNEQFF
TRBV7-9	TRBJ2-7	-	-	TGTGCCAGCAGCTACGACGGGACATTGAGCTCCTACGAGCAGTACTTC	CASSYDGTLSSYEQYF
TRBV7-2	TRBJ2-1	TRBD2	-	TGTGCCAGCGGGACTAGCGGGGGGTCATACAATGAGCAGTTCTTC	CASGTSGGSYNEQFF
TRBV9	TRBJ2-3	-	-	TGTGCCAGCAGCGCAAGTGGAGATACGCAGTATTTT	CASSASGDTQYF
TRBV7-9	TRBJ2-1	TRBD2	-	TGTGCCAGCAGCCCGCGGGAGGCCGGGTACAATGAGCAGTTCTTC	CASSPREAGYNEQFF
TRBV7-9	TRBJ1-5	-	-	TGTGCCAGCAGCTGGGAGGAAGAAGGGAATCAGCCCCAGCATTTT	CASSWEEEGNQPQHF
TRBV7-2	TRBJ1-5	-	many	TGTGCCAGCAGCTTGGGAATGAGCAATCAGCCCCAGCATTTT	CASSLGMSNQPQHF
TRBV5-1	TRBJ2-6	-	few	TGCGCCAGCAGCTTGGGAGGGGATGGGGCCAACGTCCTGACTTTC	CASSLGGDGANVLTF